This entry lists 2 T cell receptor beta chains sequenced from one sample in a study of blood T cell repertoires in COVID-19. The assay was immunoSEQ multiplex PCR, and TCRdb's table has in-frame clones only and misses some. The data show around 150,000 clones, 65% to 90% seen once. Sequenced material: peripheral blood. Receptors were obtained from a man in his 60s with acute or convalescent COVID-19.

The CDR3 here is CASSESQISQPQHF. CDR3 nucleotides: TGTGCCAGCAGTGAGTCACAGATTTCTCAGCCCCAGCATTTT. The rearrangement joins TRBV6-4 to TRBJ1-5; D call uncertain. Trimming pared 3 bases from V and 6 bases from J, leaving 12 bases between. The CDR3 is made up of 14 amino acids. CDR1 is MRHNA and CDR2 is SNTAGT in the germline V gene.

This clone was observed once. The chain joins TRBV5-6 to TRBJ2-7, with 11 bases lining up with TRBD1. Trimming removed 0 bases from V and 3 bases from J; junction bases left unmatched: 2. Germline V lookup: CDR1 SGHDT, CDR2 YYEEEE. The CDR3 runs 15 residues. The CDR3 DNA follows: TGTGCCAGCAGCTTGGGAGGGACAGGGGGCTACGAGCAGTACTTC. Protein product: CASSLGGTGGYEQYF.